Below, one TCR beta chain is given with its context. The antigen remains undetermined. These data originate in a study of STAT5B mutations in CD4+ large granular lymphocyte leukemia. This was a survey-level run. In the authors' workflow: The detection floor for productive clonotype frequency was 2.59 x 10-5. The assay was immunoSEQ multiplex PCR, and TCRdb's table has in-frame clones only and misses some. The V and J calls and clone size were taken over from that table, and D and trimming were inferred from the DNA. This sample yields tens of thousands of clones, of which 80% to 90% are seen a single time; 2.6% belongs to the top ten. Study observations and caveats: Patient CD4-sorted repertoires stayed more clonal than healthy ones after leukemic-clone removal.

This clonotype was sampled from a human donor in good health. Sequenced: CD4+ T cells from blood buffy coats.

DNA for the CDR3: TGTGCCAGTAGTCCCGGGGGGTATATCACTGAAGCTTTCTTT. Translation: CASSPGGYITEAFF. The chain combines TRBV19 with TRBJ1-1; D is possibly TRBD1 (5 bases). The CDR3 is 14 amino acids. Per the germline V gene, CDR1 is LNHDA and CDR2 is SQIVND (reference sequence). The V gene lost 5 bases and the J gene lost 4 bases, with 14 bases spanning the gap. Using reference TRBV19 and TRBJ1-1 for the parts outside the CDR3, the full variable domain is DGGITQSPKYLFRKEGQNVTLSCEQNLNHDAMYWYRQDPGQGLRLIYYSQIVNDFQKGDIAEGYSVSREKKESFPLTVTSAQKNPTAFYLCASSPGGYITEAFFGQGTRLTVV.